The subject of this entry is one T cell receptor (beta chain). The authors' processing: Counts of nucleated cells, estimated from reference gene primer amplification, were obtained. Some clones are missing from TCRdb's copy, which holds only in-frame ones; the method was immunoSEQ multiplex PCR. The D gene and trimming were derived from the DNA, and the V and J assignments and clone size from that table. This repertoire shows some 110,000 clones, around nine tenths found once; its top ten account for around 2.1%. The entry originates in a study of blood T cell repertoires in COVID-19. Background on the study: The United States, Italy and Spain supplied acute and convalescent COVID-19 samples. Sample material is recorded as cDNA or gDNA derived from T cells, B-cell-depleted T cells, or PBMCs.

The sample was peripheral blood. The clonotype comes from a middle-aged man with COVID-19, enrolled during active disease.

The CDR3 here is CATVGGYNEQFF. CDR3 DNA sequence: TGTGCCACCGTTGGAGGGTACAATGAGCAGTTCTTC. The chain recombines TRBV6-5 with TRBJ2-1; D possibly corresponds to TRBD2 (6 bases). The CDR3 loop spans 12 amino acids. Between the trimmed V and J ends, which lost 10 bases and 4 bases, there was a span of 11 bases. From germline, CDR1 is MNHEY and CDR2 SVGAGI.